These 11 T cell receptor beta chains were all obtained from the same sample, sequenced in a study of blood T cell repertoires in COVID-19 (TCRdb year 2020). The library was obtained by the immunoSEQ multiplex PCR assay. TCRdb mirrors the immuneACCESS table, restricted to in-frame sequences. Some clones are absent from its copies; in checked studies, under half trace to an unresolved V gene, and the reason for the others is unknown. The sample table lists hundreds of thousands of clones, around 89% of them with a count of one. Around 3% of the sample rests with the top ten. The specimen was peripheral blood. Every receptor here comes from a young woman with COVID-19, enrolled during active disease.

The CDR3 DNA reads TGTGCCACCAGTGATCGAACATCAGGACTCAGAGAGCAGTTCTTC. It is translated as CATSDRTSGLREQFF. This rearrangement joins TRBV24-1 to TRBJ2-1, with D tentatively TRBD2 (5 bases). The CDR3 extends over 15 amino acids. Trimming removed 3 bases at V and 10 bases at J, with 18 bases between. Germline lookup yields CDR1 KGHDR and CDR2 SFDVKD.

V and J are TRBV11-3 and TRBJ2-5, with D perhaps matching TRBD2 (6 bases). The germline V gene encodes CDR1 SGHNT and CDR2 YENEEA. The V end was cut by 4 bases, the J end by 5 bases, with 20 bases between. This CDR3 has 16 amino acids. CDR3 in amino acids: CASSSSPAGRGETQYF. The CDR3 region has the DNA TGTGCCAGCAGCTCCTCCCCCGCGGGGCGAGGGGAGACCCAGTACTTC.

The chain is built from TRBV11-2 and TRBJ1-2, with D hard to call. The V end lost 4 bases, the J end lost 0 bases, and 9 bases lay between the germline ends. CDR3 length: 14 amino acids. Germline V gene lookup returns CDR1 SGHAT and CDR2 FQNNGV. Written as DNA, the CDR3 is TGTGCCAGCAGCTCGGACTATTCTAACTATGGCTACACCTTC. This codes for CASSSDYSNYGYTF.

The rearrangement uses TRBV6-5 and TRBJ2-2; TRBD2 aligns across 11 bases. From germline, CDR1 is MNHEY and CDR2 SVGAGI. This CDR3 is 16 amino acids long. The junction had 5 bases not matched to a gene; V was cut back by 4 bases and J by 4 bases. The CDR3 region has the DNA TGTGCCAGCAGTTTTAGCGGGGGGGCGGCCACCGGGGAGCTGTTTTTT. It yields the protein CASSFSGGAATGELFF.

The gene calls are TRBV15 and TRBJ1-1; D call uncertain. From germline, CDR1 is LNHNV and CDR2 YYDKDF (reference sequence). The V end was cut by 1 base, the J end by 7 bases, with 10 bases between. The CDR3 covers 13 residues. The CDR3 is CATSRVPGSEAFF. The CDR3 DNA reads TGTGCCACCAGCAGAGTACCGGGTAGTGAAGCTTTCTTT.

The chain has TRBV29-1 and TRBJ2-7, with a weak D call TRBD1 (6 bases). The CDR3 has 11 amino acids. Per germline, CDR1 SQVTM and CDR2 ANQGSEA. Trimming took 7 bases from V and 3 from J, leaving 10 bases between them. CDR3 region: CSGEQGYEQYF. CDR3 DNA: TGCAGCGGAGAACAGGGCTACGAGCAGTACTTC.

This clone has a handful of counts. The V gene is TRBV7-6, the J gene TRBJ1-3; no definite D call. This CDR3 comprises 15 residues. Germline loops: CDR1 SGHVS, CDR2 FNYEAQ. The V gene lost 5 bases and the J gene lost 2 bases, with 13 bases spanning the gap. CDR3 amino acids: CASSPEGVAGNTIYF. The DNA for the CDR3 is TGTGCCAGCAGCCCCGAGGGAGTGGCTGGAAACACCATATATTTT.

The CDR3 reads CASSSNWGDTSNYGYTF. Written as DNA, the CDR3 is TGTGCCAGCAGCTCTAACTGGGGAGACACTTCTAACTATGGCTACACCTTC. The J gene is TRBJ1-2, the V gene TRBV7-9; unclear D gene. The germline V gene encodes CDR1 SEHNR and CDR2 FQNEAQ (reference sequence). The ends were cut back, 4 bases at V and 0 bases at J, with 18 bases in the middle. This CDR3 is 17 amino acids long.

The chain couples TRBV2 to TRBJ1-2; D perhaps matches TRBD1 (5 bases). V lost 7 bases, J lost 0 bases, and 6 bases lay in between. Germline lookup yields CDR1 SNHLY and CDR2 FYNNEI. The CDR3 consists of 12 residues. The CDR3 DNA sequence: TGTGCCAGCAAGGGGTCTAACTATGGCTACACCTTC. Translation gives CASKGSNYGYTF.

The chain uses TRBV12-3 or TRBV12-4 and TRBJ1-5, with D perhaps TRBD1 (6 bases). Trimming pared 6 bases from V and 7 bases from J, leaving 10 bases between. The CDR3 runs to 12 residues. This CDR3 reads CASRDSNQPQHF. DNA of the CDR3: TGTGCCAGCAGGGACAGTAACCAGCCCCAGCATTTT.

V is TRBV5-1 and J is TRBJ2-7; 11 nucleotides line up with TRBD1. The V and J ends lost 0 bases and 6 bases, in that order; junction bases with no gene match: 8. The CDR3 consists of 16 residues. Germline loops: CDR1 SGHRS, CDR2 YFSETQ. CDR3 coding DNA: TGCGCCAGCAGCTTGGTTCCGGGACAGGGGGAGCGCGAGCAGTACGTC. It encodes CASSLVPGQGEREQYV.